The rows below give T cell receptor beta chains drawn from one sample of a study of blood T cell repertoires in COVID-19. Data came from immunoSEQ multiplex PCR; TCRdb stores just in-frame clones and leaves some out. The repertoire holds roughly 400,000 clones, with nearly 90% as singletons. The sequenced material came from PBMCs or T cells enriched from blood (not recorded which). The receptors originated from a woman aged 25 to 39 who had recovered from COVID-19. Both conserved end residues are trimmed from each CDR3.

v_gene: TRBV3-1/TRBV3-2
j_gene: TRBJ1-2
CDR3aa: ASSQARGGGLSGYT

v_gene: TRBV28
j_gene: TRBJ1-2
CDR3aa: ASTPETAGAYGYT

v_gene: TRBV27
j_gene: TRBJ2-3
CDR3aa: ASTSRDRADTQY

v_gene: TRBV14
j_gene: TRBJ1-1
CDR3aa: ASSQVRGSGTEAF

v_gene: TRBV5-6
j_gene: TRBJ2-7
CDR3aa: ASTRRMIAEQY

v_gene: TRBV24-1
j_gene: TRBJ2-2
CDR3aa: ATSGSGGELF

v_gene: TRBV6-5
j_gene: TRBJ1-2
CDR3aa: VTQSLEYGYT

v_gene: TRBV6-2/TRBV6-3
j_gene: TRBJ2-6
CDR3aa: ASSYSKRGMAGANVLT

v_gene: TRBV9
j_gene: TRBJ2-3
CDR3aa: ASSVAGGRETDTQY

v_gene: TRBV19
j_gene: TRBJ1-1
CDR3aa: ASSTEAMNTEAF

v_gene: TRBV6-5
j_gene: TRBJ1-4
CDR3aa: ASSPGQGRHEKLF

v_gene: TRBV5-4
j_gene: TRBJ2-2
CDR3aa: ASSLAGVDTGELF

v_gene: TRBV6-5
j_gene: TRBJ1-1
CDR3aa: ASRQGGNTEAF

v_gene: TRBV6-6
j_gene: TRBJ2-1
CDR3aa: ASSYGLNNEQF

v_gene: TRBV6-1
j_gene: TRBJ2-7
CDR3aa: ASSEDRWDLGRLSFYEQY

v_gene: TRBV28
j_gene: TRBJ2-5
CDR3aa: ASSPQVQNQETQY

v_gene: TRBV11-2
j_gene: TRBJ1-2
CDR3aa: ASSHGGSGYT

v_gene: TRBV7-3
j_gene: TRBJ1-2
CDR3aa: ASSPDRNYGYT

v_gene: TRBV3-1/TRBV3-2
j_gene: TRBJ2-7
CDR3aa: ASSRGSGGFEQY

v_gene: TRBV5-4
j_gene: TRBJ2-7
CDR3aa: ASSLATTSLYSYEQY

v_gene: TRBV19
j_gene: TRBJ2-3
CDR3aa: ASSPSQQGIDTQY

v_gene: TRBV27
j_gene: TRBJ2-1
CDR3aa: ASIPPGLAGRNVYNEQF

v_gene: TRBV5-1
j_gene: TRBJ2-1
CDR3aa: ASSREYNEQF

v_gene: TRBV3-1/TRBV3-2
j_gene: TRBJ2-7
CDR3aa: ASSQGLAFSYEQY

v_gene: TRBV5-5
j_gene: TRBJ2-3
CDR3aa: ASSLETATDTQY

v_gene: TRBV19
j_gene: TRBJ2-5
CDR3aa: ASSKTAQETQY

v_gene: TRBV18
j_gene: TRBJ1-4
CDR3aa: ASSPQGNEKLF

v_gene: TRBV27
j_gene: TRBJ1-6
CDR3aa: ASSLLTPRGGSPLH

v_gene: TRBV7-6
j_gene: TRBJ2-7
CDR3aa: ASSPTRTGFYEQY

v_gene: TRBV18
j_gene: TRBJ2-2
CDR3aa: ASSPFIPGGANTGELF

v_gene: TRBV5-6
j_gene: TRBJ2-7
CDR3aa: ASSLDWGQGYEQY

v_gene: TRBV3-1/TRBV3-2
j_gene: TRBJ2-7
CDR3aa: ASSQGGLAVSYEQY

v_gene: TRBV27
j_gene: TRBJ1-3
CDR3aa: ASSLQTEISGNTIY